The 21 T cell receptor beta chains below were found in one sample sequenced in a study of T-cell memory formation after mild COVID-19 listed by TCRdb under 2021. To prepare the library, 5' RACE was applied. The sequencer listed for this sample is Illumina NovaSeq 6000. TCRdb took the public reads, trimmed them with fastp at Q25, ran MiXCR for clone calling and kept in-frame beta chains. Rows are unified per CDR3 protein, each entry keeping the most common DNA and genes. Here the sample has approximately 200,000 distinct CDR3 sequences; approximately 16% occur a single time. Approximately 2% of the sample comes from the top ten. Sequenced material: PBMCs or a T cell subset sorted from them (not recorded which). The receptor set was obtained from an adult woman who had mild COVID-19 (a few samples of this study predate the infection). The sample titles of this study are shuffled in the database, so cell type and time point are left out; the donor was told from shared clones.

This clonotype has just a few counts. The gene calls are TRBV12-3 or TRBV12-4 and TRBJ2-7; D unresolved. Trimming stripped 3 bases from V and 8 bases from J, with 11 bases between. The CDR3 extends over 12 amino acids. Written as DNA, the CDR3 is TGTGCCAGCAGTTTCGCCTCCGGGCAGCAGTACTTC. Its translation is CASSFASGQQYF.

There are many counts of this clonotype. CDR3 in amino acids: CACGRAHEQYF. In DNA form, the CDR3 reads TGTGCCTGTGGGCGGGCACACGAGCAGTACTTC. This sequence joins TRBV30 and TRBJ2-7; TRBD2 might be the D (5 bases). CDR3 length: 11 residues. The germline CDR1 and CDR2 sequences are GTSNPN and SVGIG (reference sequence). Trimming pared 6 bases from V and 5 bases from J, leaving 11 bases between.

This clonotype was detected ten times or more. The chain recombines TRBV4-1 with TRBJ2-5; D tentatively reads TRBD1 or TRBD2 (5 bases each). This CDR3 is 14 amino acids long. CDR1 and CDR2 (germline): MGHRA, YSYEKL. With 4 bases removed from V and 0 bases from J, the gap between germline ends came to 9 bases. The CDR3 DNA reads as TGCGCCAGCAGCCCGCCGGGACACCAAGAGACCCAGTACTTC. Its translation: CASSPPGHQETQYF.

V is TRBV6-2 or TRBV6-3 and J is TRBJ1-5, with TRBD1 matching over 9 bases. The V and J ends lost 2 bases and 4 bases, in that order; junction bases with no gene match: 3. Germline CDR1 MNHEY, CDR2 SVGEGT. The CDR3 loop spans 15 amino acids. In nucleotides, the CDR3 is TGTGCCAGCAGTTACGGGGGGACAGGGAATCAGCCCCAGCATTTT. Its protein is CASSYGGTGNQPQHF.

In this sample, this clonotype turned up a few times. The rearrangement links TRBV18 to TRBJ1-1, with 8 positions matching TRBD1. Germline values: CDR1 KGHSH, CDR2 LQKENI. The CDR3 extends over 15 amino acids. Losses at the gene ends were 3 bases for V and 4 bases for J; bases not matched to a gene: 7. In nucleotides, the CDR3 is TGTGCCAGCTCACCCCAGGGGGCGTGGGCCACTGAAGCTTTCTTT. It codes for CASSPQGAWATEAFF.

This clonotype showed up just a few times. V gene TRBV7-9 combines with J gene TRBJ2-2; D not certain. Germline loops: CDR1 SEHNR, CDR2 FQNEAQ (reference sequence). Trimming cost V 4 bases and J 1 base, with 7 bases left between them. There are 14 residues in the CDR3. The CDR3 here is CASSSDWNTGELFF. CDR3 nucleotides: TGTGCCAGCAGCTCCGACTGGAACACCGGGGAGCTGTTTTTT.

This rearrangement joins TRBV7-9 to TRBJ1-6; 8 nucleotides line up with TRBD1. The CDR3 is 16 residues long. The germline CDR1 and CDR2 sequences are SEHNR and FQNEAQ (reference sequence). Trimming removed 5 bases from V and 7 bases from J; junction bases left unmatched: 10. The CDR3 here is CASSPRTGKQNSPLHF. CDR3 nucleotides: TGTGCCAGCAGCCCGAGGACAGGGAAACAAAATTCACCCCTCCACTTT.

This sequence joins TRBV7-2 and TRBJ2-7, with D tentatively TRBD2 (5 bases). Germline V CDR1 and CDR2: SGHTA, FQGNSA. The V end was cut by 5 bases, the J end by 0 bases, with 14 bases between. The CDR3 consists of 15 residues. CDR3: CASSLDSATSYEQYF. The CDR3 bases are TGTGCCAGCAGCCTAGATAGCGCCACCTCCTACGAGCAGTACTTC.

This clonotype was found a few times. The chain recombines TRBV27 with TRBJ2-3; a weak D match, TRBD1 (5 bases). CDR1 MNHEY and CDR2 SMNVEV come from the germline V gene (reference sequence). Trimming pared 4 bases from V and 1 base from J, leaving 9 bases between. The CDR3 is 14 residues long. The chain's CDR3 is CASSWGRGTDTQYF. The CDR3 DNA reads as TGTGCCAGCAGTTGGGGCAGGGGCACAGATACGCAGTATTTT.

This clonotype occurred a few times. The chain combines TRBV11-2 with TRBJ2-2; D gene unclear. CDR3 length: 12 amino acids. CDR1 is SGHAT, CDR2 FQNNGV, per germline. V was trimmed by 3 bases and J by 8 bases, leaving 7 bases between them. Here the CDR3 DNA reads TGTGCCAGCAGCTTCCCCGGGGGGGAGCTGTTTTTT. Its translation: CASSFPGGELFF.

This clonotype was observed a handful of times. The V and J genes are TRBV5-1 and TRBJ1-4, with 9 bases matching TRBD1. The CDR3 spans 18 residues. Germline V lookup: CDR1 SGHRS, CDR2 YFSETQ. The V and J ends lost 1 base and 4 bases, in that order; junction bases with no gene match: 11. The CDR3 nucleotides are TGCGCCAGCAGCTTGCCCCGGGACAGGGCTCAGGATAATGAAAAACTGTTTTTT. This gives the protein CASSLPRDRAQDNEKLFF.

The chain couples TRBV29-1 to TRBJ2-3; 8 nucleotides line up with TRBD1. CDR3 size: 13 residues. The germline V gene encodes CDR1 SQVTM and CDR2 ANQGSEA. With V trimmed by 4 bases and J by 4 bases, 4 bases remained unmatched. The CDR3: CSVGDRGPDTQYF. The DNA of the CDR3 is TGCAGCGTTGGAGACAGGGGCCCAGATACGCAGTATTTT.

This rearrangement joins TRBV12-3 or TRBV12-4 to TRBJ2-6; D unresolved. Between the trimmed V and J ends, which lost 10 bases and 4 bases, there was a span of 8 bases. This CDR3 has 12 residues. Written as DNA, the CDR3 is TGTGCCACCGGTGGCGGGGCCAACGTCCTGACTTTC. Protein: CATGGGANVLTF.

This clonotype was detected only a few times. The rearrangement links TRBV18 to TRBJ2-7; TRBD2 agrees at 10 bases. CDR3 length equals 18 residues. Per the germline V gene, CDR1 is KGHSH and CDR2 is LQKENI. V lost 3 bases and J lost 0; bases outside the gene matches: 11. This CDR3 is CASSPGLRLAGGSYEQYF. CDR3 bases: TGTGCCAGCTCACCCGGACTCCGTTTAGCGGGAGGCTCCTACGAGCAGTACTTC.

This clonotype was seen only a few times. This sequence joins TRBV4-2 and TRBJ2-5; D not certain. This CDR3 is built from 12 residues. V dropped 0 bases and J dropped 3 bases, with 2 bases sitting between them. Germline V gene sequence: CDR1 LGHNA, CDR2 YNFKEQ. The CDR3 bases are TGTGCCAGCAGCCAAGATGAAGAGACCCAGTACTTC. Its protein product is CASSQDEETQYF.

The chain combines TRBV7-2 with TRBJ2-3, with D uncertain. The CDR3 is made up of 13 amino acids. V lost 1 base, J lost 4 bases, and 6 bases lay in between. Looked up from germline, CDR1 is SGHTA and CDR2 is FQGNSA. The chain's CDR3 is CASSLVSADTQYF. The CDR3 coding sequence is TGTGCCAGCAGCTTAGTGAGTGCAGATACGCAGTATTTT.

This clonotype was seen a few times. The chain combines TRBV6-2 or TRBV6-3 with TRBJ2-5, with 9 bases identical to TRBD1. Germline V gives CDR1 MNHEY, CDR2 SVGEGT. With 6 bases clipped from V and 10 bases from J, the junction kept 12 bases outside the gene matches. This CDR3 comprises 14 residues. The CDR3 nucleotides read TGTGCCAGCAGATCGGACAGGGGTCCTTGGGGCCAGTACTTC. Protein: CASRSDRGPWGQYF.

The J gene is TRBJ2-7, the V gene TRBV4-2, with TRBD2 matching 11 bases. With 2 bases clipped from V and 3 bases from J, the junction kept 9 bases outside the gene matches. Germline CDR1 LGHNA, CDR2 YNFKEQ. This CDR3 has 17 residues. For the CDR3, the DNA is TGTGCCAGCAGCCAACCTACCACTAGCGGGAGTGGCTACGAGCAGTACTTC. Translating gives CASSQPTTSGSGYEQYF.

This sequence joins TRBV9 and TRBJ2-2, with 8 bases fitting TRBD2. CDR3 length: 16 amino acids. The germline V gene has CDR1 SGDLS and CDR2 YYNGEE. V shed 4 bases, J shed 7 bases, and the junction held 12 bases outside the gene matches. This CDR3 is CASSLEGAGVIGELFF. The CDR3 bases are TGTGCCAGCAGCTTAGAGGGAGCGGGAGTAATCGGGGAGCTGTTTTTT.

The V gene is TRBV24-1, the J gene TRBJ1-1; D unclear. The CDR3 contains 13 residues. The germline CDR1 and CDR2 sequences are KGHDR and SFDVKD. V lost 4 bases to trimming and J lost 5 bases, with 10 bases between them. The CDR3 region is CATSDSGRTEAFF. As DNA, the CDR3 is TGTGCCACCAGTGACTCCGGGAGGACTGAAGCTTTCTTT.

This clonotype was observed a handful of times. The chain recombines TRBV30 with TRBJ2-7; D possibly corresponds to TRBD1 (5 bases). Germline CDR1 and CDR2: GTSNPN and SVGIG (reference sequence). Trimming removed 1 base from V and 2 bases from J, with 9 bases in between. The CDR3 extends over 13 amino acids. CDR3 in amino acids: CAWSAQVAYEQYF. CDR3 bases: TGTGCCTGGAGTGCACAGGTAGCCTACGAGCAGTACTTC. Full variable domain (rest looked up from reference TRBV30 and TRBJ2-7): SQTIHQWPATLVQPVGSPLSLECTVEGTSNPNLYWYRQAAGRGLQLLFYSVGIGQISSEVPQNLSASRPQDRQFILSSKKLLLSDSGFYLCAWSAQVAYEQYFGPGTRLTVT.